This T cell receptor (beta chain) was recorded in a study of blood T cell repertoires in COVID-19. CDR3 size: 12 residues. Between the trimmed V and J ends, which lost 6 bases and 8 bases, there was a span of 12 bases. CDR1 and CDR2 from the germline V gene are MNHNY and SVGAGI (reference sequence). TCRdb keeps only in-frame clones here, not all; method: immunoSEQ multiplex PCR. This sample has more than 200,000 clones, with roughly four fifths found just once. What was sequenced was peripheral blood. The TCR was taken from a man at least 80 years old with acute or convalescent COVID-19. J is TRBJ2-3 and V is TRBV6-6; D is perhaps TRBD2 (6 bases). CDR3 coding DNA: TGTGCCAGCAGAACCCGGGACTCTACGCAGTATTTT. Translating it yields CASRTRDSTQYF.